The 7 T cell receptor beta chains listed next were all sequenced from one sample in a study of blood T cell repertoires in COVID-19. The protocol was immunoSEQ multiplex PCR, while the TCRdb copy is restricted to in-frame clones and leaves out a portion. The sample holds 150,000 to 200,000 clones, under 85% seen once. Sequences were obtained from peripheral blood. These receptors were obtained from a man between 65 and 85 years old with acute or convalescent COVID-19.

The table lists this clone with a few counts. The chain employs TRBV19 and TRBJ1-2; no clear D. Trimming removed 3 bases from V and 8 bases from J, with 13 bases in between. This CDR3 region has 13 residues. Germline V gene lookup returns CDR1 LNHDA and CDR2 SQIVND (reference sequence). CDR3 nucleotides: TGTGCCAGTAGTATTTCTATCACGGGGGGCTACACCTTC. Residues: CASSISITGGYTF.

This chain connects TRBV10-1 to TRBJ1-1, with D perhaps matching TRBD1 (5 bases). The CDR3 has 16 amino acids. V was shortened by 3 bases and J by 5 bases, with 19 bases between the two germline ends. Germline CDR1 reads WNHNN; CDR2 reads SYGVQD (reference sequence). This CDR3 reads CASSDLPGRESTEAFF. Here the CDR3 DNA reads TGCGCCAGCAGTGATCTTCCAGGGCGGGAGAGTACTGAAGCTTTCTTT.

The gene calls are TRBV19 and TRBJ1-1; 7 nucleotides align to TRBD1. J lost 5 bases, V lost 4 bases, and 7 bases had no gene match. The length of the CDR3 is 14 residues. The V gene's germline CDR1 is LNHDA and CDR2 SQIVND (reference sequence). CDR3 sequence reads: CASSTHRGATEAFF. CDR3 in DNA: TGTGCCAGTAGTACCCACAGGGGAGCGACTGAAGCTTTCTTT.

The chain has TRBV2 and TRBJ1-2; 8 bases agree with TRBD1. Trimming cost V 7 bases and J 3 bases; bases outside gene matches: 7. CDR1 and CDR2 from the germline V gene are SNHLY and FYNNEI. The CDR3 covers 14 residues. The CDR3 sequence is CASTGQGGDYGYTF. In DNA form, the CDR3 reads TGTGCCAGCACAGGACAGGGTGGAGACTATGGCTACACCTTC.

The chain has TRBV2 and TRBJ1-6, with 9 bases aligning to TRBD1. Germline V gene data show CDR1 as SNHLY and CDR2 as FYNNEI. The J segment lost 7 bases and the V segment lost 9 bases, leaving 4 bases of the junction unmatched. There are 13 residues in the CDR3. The DNA for the CDR3 is TGTGCCAGGCCGGGACAGGGCAATTCACCCCTCCACTTT. Its translation is CARPGQGNSPLHF.

The rearrangement joins TRBV19 to TRBJ1-5; D call uncertain. Looked up from germline, CDR1 is LNHDA and CDR2 is SQIVND (reference sequence). V was pared by 2 bases and J by 0 bases, with 17 bases between. This CDR3 has 18 residues. The DNA for the CDR3 is TGTGCCAGTAGTATACCCCCATTGCGGGCGACTAGCAATCAGCCCCAGCATTTT. Translating gives CASSIPPLRATSNQPQHF.

This clone showed up just once. The chain recombines TRBV19 with TRBJ1-5, with 11 bases fitting TRBD1. Trimming cost V 4 bases and J 3 bases; bases outside gene matches: 8. The CDR3 totals 17 residues. Germline V gene sequence: CDR1 LNHDA, CDR2 SQIVND (reference sequence). The CDR3 loop reads CASSTGTGGSVNQPQHF. CDR3 DNA: TGTGCCAGTAGTACCGGGACAGGGGGTAGTGTCAATCAGCCCCAGCATTTT.